A single T cell receptor (beta chain) is shown here with its context. Its specificity is not known. This specimen belongs to a study of shared clonotypes between healthy human individuals. The study's findings and limits: Clonotype sharing among donors, it was expected, would be affected by sequencing depth. Of the naive CD4 clonotypes, around 5% were shared across a few donors.

V gave up 4 bases and J gave up 3 bases, with 19 bases separating them. The CDR3 runs 16 residues. Germline V lookup: CDR1 SGHRS, CDR2 YFSETQ. Profiled with immunoSEQ multiplex PCR; TCRdb holds only in-frame clones, not every one. The sample lists 2 million to 2.5 million clones, under 95% occurring once. The material sequenced was naive CD4+ T cells from PBMCs. The subset: CD45RA+ positively selected. This TCR was sampled from a man between 18 and 35 years old in good health. Some clones in this sample may be carry-over from other donors' samples. The chain recombines TRBV5-1 with TRBJ1-1; weak D call: TRBD1 (6 bases). The CDR3 reads CASSMGPGAIDTEAFF. Here the CDR3 DNA reads TGCGCCAGCAGCATGGGACCGGGGGCAATAGACACTGAAGCTTTCTTT.